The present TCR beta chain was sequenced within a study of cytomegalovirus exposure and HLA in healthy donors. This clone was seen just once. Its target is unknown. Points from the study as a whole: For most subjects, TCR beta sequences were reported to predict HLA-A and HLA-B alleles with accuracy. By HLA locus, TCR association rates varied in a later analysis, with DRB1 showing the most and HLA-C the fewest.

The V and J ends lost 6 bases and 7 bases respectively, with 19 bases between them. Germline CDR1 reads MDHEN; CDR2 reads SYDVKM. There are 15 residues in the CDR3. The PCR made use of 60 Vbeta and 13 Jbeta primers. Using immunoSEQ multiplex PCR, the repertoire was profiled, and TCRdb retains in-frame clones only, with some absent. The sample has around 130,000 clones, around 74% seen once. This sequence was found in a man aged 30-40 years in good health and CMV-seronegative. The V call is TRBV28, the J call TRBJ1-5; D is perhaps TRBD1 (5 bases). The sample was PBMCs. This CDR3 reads CASSRVGVRGQPQHF. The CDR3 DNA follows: TGTGCCAGCAGCCGGGTAGGAGTTAGGGGCCAGCCCCAGCATTTT.